The present TCR beta chain was sequenced within a study of CXCR3-negative and CXCR3-positive naive CD8 T cells. Study as a whole: About 140 million TRB reads in total, about 1.5 +/- 0.3 million per library. Findings and limits, study-wide: With respect to TRBV-TRBJ usage, naive CXCR3-negative and CXCR3-positive cells were similar; memory differed. Memory CD8+ cells showed much lower diversity, while both naive subsets displayed comparably high diversity. Higher TRB CDR3 hydrophobicity marked CXCR3-positive naive cells relative to CXCR3-negative naive cells.

Germline V gene sequence: CDR1 SEHNR, CDR2 FQNEAQ (reference sequence). The CDR3 loop spans 13 amino acids. A word on this clonotype: The antigen is undetermined.

Identification of naive CD8+ T cells rested on CD45RO-CCR7+CD27+CD95- status. In preparing the TRB cDNA libraries, 5' RACE with UMI labels was used. One entry per CDR3 protein, without DNA, is what TCRdb gives after re-calling the 5' RACE reads. This sample's table has over 95,000 distinct CDR3 sequences. The V call is TRBV7-9, the J call TRBJ2-1; TCRdb's D call of TRBD1 is untestable without DNA. The sequenced material came from naive CXCR3+ CD8+ T cells from blood. Subset: CD45RO-CCR7+CD27+CD95- naive CD8+ T cells expressing CXCR3 (TNR3+). The sequence was collected from a human donor in good health. Some clones in this sample may be carry-over from other donors' samples. CDR3 in amino acids: CASSPGGYNEQFF.